This TCR beta chain was obtained from a study of shared clonotypes between healthy human individuals. Generated by immunoSEQ multiplex PCR, the TCRdb table keeps only in-frame clones and is missing some. The sample contains under 650,000 clones, 95% to 97% of which appear only once. After removal of 3 bases from V and 4 bases from J, the junction contained 11 bases not matched to a gene. This CDR3 contains 16 residues. CDR1 SGHAT and CDR2 FQNNGV come from the germline V gene. The TCR sequence derives from a woman between 25 and 40 years old in good health. Sequencing input: naive CD4+ T cells sorted from blood. Subset given: CD45RA+ positively selected. V is TRBV11-2 and J is TRBJ2-7; 8 bases line up with TRBD2. The CDR3 nucleotides are TGTGCCAGCAGCTTGCTGGCGGGAGGAGTTCCATACGAGCAGTACTTC. It codes for CASSLLAGGVPYEQYF.